The 8 T cell receptor beta chains reported below all come from one sample, sequenced in a study of CD8 T cells in ankylosing spondylitis. Whole-study results and caveats: Typical of ankylosing spondylitis blood, it appeared, was a TCR beta motif of seven to nine highly homologous variants.

The antigens for these receptors are not known. From the 5' RACE reads, TCRdb called clonotypes with MiXCR, one entry per CDR3 protein. The repertoire has some 840,000 distinct CDR3 sequences, 12% of them found once; the top ten carry roughly 0.51%. Specimen: blood, either unsorted or a sorted T cell fraction (not recorded which). The origin of the receptors is a male donor with ankylosing spondylitis.

This clonotype showed up just a few times. This rearrangement joins TRBV20-1 to TRBJ2-1, with D possibly being TRBD2 (6 bases). Deletions cut 7 bases from V and 4 bases from J, with 14 bases between. The CDR3 runs 13 residues. From germline, CDR1 is DFQATT and CDR2 SNEGSKA (reference sequence). The CDR3 bases are TGCAGTGTTCCACCTCGGGAGTACAATGAGCAGTTCTTC. Its protein is CSVPPREYNEQFF.

The chain is built from TRBV20-1 and TRBJ2-6; D is unclear. Germline V lookup: CDR1 DFQATT, CDR2 SNEGSKA (reference sequence). The germline V and J ends were trimmed by 6 bases and 0 bases, with 9 bases remaining between them. CDR3 length: 14 residues. The CDR3 nucleotides read TGCAGTGCCCCAGATATCTCTGGGGCCAACGTCCTGACTTTC. This translates into CSAPDISGANVLTF.

V gene TRBV5-1 combines with J gene TRBJ2-3; D call uncertain. This CDR3 comprises 17 residues. The ends were cut back, 1 base at V and 2 bases at J, with 17 bases in the middle. In germline, CDR1 is SGHRS, CDR2 YFSETQ. As DNA, the CDR3 is TGCGCCAGCAGCTTGCTGACCGCTGGGCAGGCCACAGATACGCAGTATTTT. It is translated as CASSLLTAGQATDTQYF.

This clonotype was seen ten or more times. The chain combines TRBV20-1 with TRBJ2-5; perhaps TRBD1 as D (6 bases). The CDR3 is 13 residues long. The germline gives CDR1 DFQATT, CDR2 SNEGSKA (reference sequence). The ends were cut back, 5 bases at V and 2 bases at J, with 12 bases in the middle. CDR3 loop: CSAPGTSQETQYF. The CDR3 DNA reads TGCAGTGCTCCCGGGACATCGCAAGAGACCCAGTACTTC.

The rearrangement links TRBV20-1 to TRBJ2-3; 8 bases are shared with TRBD2. V lost 7 bases, J lost 1 base, and 4 bases stayed unmatched. The CDR3 is made up of 13 amino acids. The germline gives CDR1 DFQATT, CDR2 SNEGSKA (reference sequence). The CDR3 DNA follows: TGCAGTGAAACTAGCGGAGGCACAGATACGCAGTATTTT. Amino acid sequence: CSETSGGTDTQYF.

This clonotype has more than one count but fewer than ten. The J gene is TRBJ1-6, the V gene TRBV10-3; D is uncertain. The V and J ends lost 6 bases and 4 bases respectively, with 7 bases between them. CDR1 and CDR2 from the germline V gene are ENHRY and SYGVKD. The CDR3 extends over 13 amino acids. The CDR3 loop reads CAISRDYNSPLHF. The CDR3 bases are TGTGCCATCAGCAGAGATTATAATTCACCCCTCCACTTT.

This clonotype was detected only a few times. The chain has TRBV6-5 and TRBJ1-4; D not resolved. The germline gives CDR1 MNHEY, CDR2 SVGAGI. V was shortened by 3 bases and J by 11 bases, with 25 bases between the two germline ends. The length of the CDR3 is 17 residues. The chain's CDR3 is CASSYDRPGGPHGKLFF. DNA of the CDR3: TGTGCCAGCAGTTATGATCGCCCGGGAGGGCCACATGGGAAACTGTTTTTT.

This clonotype has a handful of counts. The V and J genes are TRBV20-1 and TRBJ2-3; D remains ambiguous. The CDR3 spans 11 residues. Germline CDR1 and CDR2: DFQATT and SNEGSKA (reference sequence). The germline V and J ends were trimmed by 5 bases and 4 bases, with 7 bases remaining between them. The CDR3 loop reads CSARSPDTQYF. The CDR3 DNA reads as TGCAGTGCTCGGTCCCCAGATACGCAGTATTTT.